This T cell receptor beta chain was found in a study of cytomegalovirus exposure and HLA in healthy donors. Overall study: Samples from HLA-typed donors yielded approximately 80 million unique TCRs in an early data release.

60 Vbeta and 13 Jbeta primers were used in PCR. The assay was immunoSEQ multiplex PCR, and TCRdb's table has in-frame clones only and misses some. The sample contains approximately 170,000 clones, about 77% of which appear only once. Trimming took off 3 bases at V and 2 bases at J, with 14 bases between the two ends. The CDR3 contains 17 residues. The germline CDR1 and CDR2 sequences are LNHDA and SQIVND (reference sequence). The chain employs TRBV19 and TRBJ2-6; D might be TRBD2 (5 bases). This clonotype originated in a woman in her forties in good health and CMV-seropositive. The sample comprised PBMCs. CDR3 sequence reads: CASSMRQLGAGANVLTF. The CDR3 coding sequence is TGTGCCAGTAGTATGAGGCAGCTGGGAGCTGGGGCCAACGTCCTGACTTTC.